Listed below are T cell receptor beta chains from one sample, sequenced in a study of OX40 agonist ivuxolimab in advanced cancers. Using immunoSEQ multiplex PCR, the repertoire was profiled, and TCRdb retains in-frame clones only, with some absent. The repertoire holds about 55,000 clones, with roughly 86% as singletons. This sample comprised CD4+ or CD8+ T cells sorted from blood, obtained in a trial of the OX40 agonist ivuxolimab. The receptors were sampled from an adult with an advanced solid tumor such as melanoma, head and neck, liver or kidney cancer. Each CDR3 is given with its conserved first and last residue. The D gene is left open where the match is weak. Expanded clones are given a class, and other clones once, few, many or no size at all.

len,j_gene,d_gene,abundance,v_gene,CDR3aa,CDR3nt
12,TRBJ1-1,-,-,TRBV19,CASLTGHTEAFF,TGTGCCAGTTTAACAGGGCACACTGAAGCTTTCTTT
17,TRBJ1-2,TRBD1,-,TRBV4-2,CASSQEYPGQGDDGYTF,TGTGCCAGCAGCCAAGAATATCCGGGACAGGGGGATGATGGCTACACCTTC
14,TRBJ2-7,-,-,TRBV27,CASSLKAGMGEQYF,TGTGCCAGCAGTTTAAAGGCGGGGATGGGCGAGCAGTACTTC
16,TRBJ1-1,-,-,TRBV9,CASSPHGGSMNTEAFF,TGTGCCAGCAGCCCCCACGGGGGGAGTATGAACACTGAAGCTTTCTTT
16,TRBJ1-4,-,-,TRBV9,CASSVQGGATNEKLFF,TGTGCCAGCAGCGTGCAGGGCGGGGCCACTAATGAAAAACTGTTTTTT
15,TRBJ1-4,-,-,TRBV9,CASSVQAGAGEKLFF,TGTGCCAGCAGCGTACAGGCGGGCGCGGGTGAAAAACTGTTTTTT
15,TRBJ1-4,TRBD1,-,TRBV19,CASSISGTGSEKLFF,TGTGCCAGTAGTATATCAGGGACAGGGAGTGAAAAACTGTTTTTT
15,TRBJ2-7,-,-,TRBV5-3,CARSGEGGGVCEQYF,TGTGCCAGAAGCGGGGAAGGCGGGGGCGTCTGCGAGCAGTACTTC
13,TRBJ2-7,-,-,TRBV13,CASSLPQAYEQYF,TGTGCCAGCAGCCTACCACAAGCCTACGAGCAGTACTTC
15,TRBJ1-4,TRBD1,-,TRBV9,CASSVGGTGDEKLFF,TGTGCCAGCAGCGTAGGTGGGACAGGGGATGAAAAACTGTTTTTT
15,TRBJ2-5,TRBD2,-,TRBV13,CASSPHLGGGETQYF,TGTGCCAGCAGCCCCCACCTGGGGGGAGGGGAGACCCAGTACTTC
17,TRBJ2-3,-,-,TRBV28,CASSPIGVGVITDTQYF,TGTGCCAGCAGTCCGATTGGAGTTGGGGTGATCACAGATACGCAGTATTTT
15,TRBJ2-7,-,-,TRBV27,CASSFGGGASYEQYF,TGTGCCAGCAGTTTTGGGGGGGGCGCCTCCTACGAGCAGTACTTC
11,TRBJ2-5,-,-,TRBV6-5,CASSYEETQYF,TGTGCCAGCAGTTACGAAGAGACCCAGTACTTC
14,TRBJ1-2,-,-,TRBV5-4,CASSLEGGNYGYTF,TGTGCCAGCAGCTTGGAAGGAGGTAACTATGGCTACACCTTC
17,TRBJ1-2,-,-,TRBV11-2,CASSLVGQGFSNYGYTF,TGTGCCAGCAGCTTAGTAGGCCAGGGCTTCTCTAACTATGGCTACACCTTC
16,TRBJ2-3,-,-,TRBV13,CASSLESRSSTDTQYF,TGTGCCAGCAGCTTAGAGTCCAGGAGTAGCACAGATACGCAGTATTTT
15,TRBJ1-5,-,-,TRBV4-1,CASSQEQGGNQPQHF,TGCGCCAGCAGCCAAGAACAGGGCGGCAATCAGCCCCAGCATTTT
11,TRBJ2-1,-,-,TRBV4-1,CASSQYNEQFF,TGCGCCAGCAGCCAATACAATGAGCAGTTCTTC
15,TRBJ2-3,TRBD2,-,TRBV4-1,CASSQGWGGSDTQYF,TGCGCCAGCAGCCAAGGTTGGGGGGGATCAGATACGCAGTATTTT
15,TRBJ1-5,-,once,TRBV15,CATSSLEPGLGPQHF,TGTGCCACCAGCAGCCTTGAACCGGGCCTCGGGCCCCAGCATTTT
15,TRBJ1-1,-,-,TRBV5-5,CASSYLTLGPTEAFF,TGTGCCAGCAGCTATTTAACGTTGGGGCCCACTGAAGCTTTCTTT
14,TRBJ2-7,TRBD1,-,TRBV19,CASTLRTGTYEQYF,TGTGCCAGTACCTTACGGACAGGTACCTACGAGCAGTACTTC
15,TRBJ2-7,-,-,TRBV7-8,CASSFPEREIYEQYF,TGTGCCAGCAGCTTCCCCGAAAGGGAGATCTACGAGCAGTACTTC
15,TRBJ2-7,TRBD1,-,TRBV19,CASNAGTGYIYEQYF,TGTGCCAGTAACGCCGGGACAGGGTACATCTACGAGCAGTACTTC
15,TRBJ1-4,-,-,TRBV6-5,CASSYSTKNEEKLFF,TGTGCCAGCAGTTACTCGACAAAAAATGAGGAAAAACTGTTTTTT
15,TRBJ2-1,-,-,TRBV9,CASTDGGSSGNEQFF,TGTGCCAGCACCGATGGGGGTTCCTCGGGGAATGAGCAGTTCTTC
14,TRBJ1-2,-,-,TRBV6-5,CASSSRAGRYGYTF,TGTGCCAGCAGTTCACGAGCAGGCCGCTATGGCTACACCTTC